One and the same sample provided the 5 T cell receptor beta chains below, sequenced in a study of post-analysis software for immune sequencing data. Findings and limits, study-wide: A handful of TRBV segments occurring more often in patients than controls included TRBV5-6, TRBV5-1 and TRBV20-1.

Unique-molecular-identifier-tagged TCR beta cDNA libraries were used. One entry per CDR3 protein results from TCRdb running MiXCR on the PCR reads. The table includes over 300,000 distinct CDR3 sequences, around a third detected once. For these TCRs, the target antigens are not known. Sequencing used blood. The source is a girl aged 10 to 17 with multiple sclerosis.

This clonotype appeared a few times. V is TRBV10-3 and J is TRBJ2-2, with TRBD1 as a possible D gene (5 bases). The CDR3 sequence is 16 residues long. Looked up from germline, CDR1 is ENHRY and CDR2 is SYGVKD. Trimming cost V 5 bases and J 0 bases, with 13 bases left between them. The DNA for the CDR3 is TGTGCCATCAGTCCCCGGGCGACAGCGAACACCGGGGAGCTGTTTTTT. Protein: CAISPRATANTGELFF.

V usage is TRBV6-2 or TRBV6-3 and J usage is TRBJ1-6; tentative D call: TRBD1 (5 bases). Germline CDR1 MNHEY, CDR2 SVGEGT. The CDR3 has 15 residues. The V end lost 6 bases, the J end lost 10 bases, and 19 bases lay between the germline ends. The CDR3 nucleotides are TGTGCCAGCAGGGGGACGGGTAAGACGAAATCACCCCTCCACTTT. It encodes CASRGTGKTKSPLHF.

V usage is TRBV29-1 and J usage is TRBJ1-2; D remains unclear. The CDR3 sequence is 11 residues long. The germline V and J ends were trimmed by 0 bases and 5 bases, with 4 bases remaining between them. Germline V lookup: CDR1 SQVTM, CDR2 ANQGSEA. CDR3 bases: TGCAGCGTTGAAGATGGGTATGGCTACACCTTC. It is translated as CSVEDGYGYTF.

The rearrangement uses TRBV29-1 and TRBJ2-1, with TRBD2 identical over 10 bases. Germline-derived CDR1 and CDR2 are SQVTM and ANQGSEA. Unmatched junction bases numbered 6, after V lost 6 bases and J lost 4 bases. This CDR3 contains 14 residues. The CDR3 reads CSVPSLAGYNEQFF. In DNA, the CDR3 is TGCAGCGTCCCCTCACTAGCGGGGTACAATGAGCAGTTCTTC.

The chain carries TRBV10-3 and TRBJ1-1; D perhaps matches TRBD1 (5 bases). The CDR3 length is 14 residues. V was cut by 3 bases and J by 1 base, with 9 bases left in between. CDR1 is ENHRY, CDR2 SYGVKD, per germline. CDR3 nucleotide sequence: TGTGCCATCAGTGACGGAGGGGCGAACACTGAAGCTTTCTTT. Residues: CAISDGGANTEAFF.